The entry below gives a single TCR beta chain sequence along with its context. Its specificity is not known. The sample contains more than one DNA sequence encoding this CDR3. Germline loops: CDR1 SEHNR, CDR2 FQNEAQ (reference sequence). The CDR3 runs 12 residues. V lost 1 base to trimming and J lost 2 bases, with 2 bases between them. The data belong to a study of T cell responses to AZD1222 COVID-19 vaccine. Study-wide points: Repertoire samples came only from after the peak T cell response.

The assay was immunoSEQ multiplex PCR, and TCRdb's table has in-frame clones only and misses some. Counted here are about 100,000 clones, more than 75% occurring once; the ten biggest clones make up less than 3.5%. The rearrangement joins TRBV7-9 to TRBJ1-1; no firm D call. Source: peripheral blood, taken on day 0 of AZD1222 vaccination. This TCR derives from an adult in good health. CDR3 bases: TGTGCCAGCAGCTTAGTCAACACTGAAGCTTTCTTT. Its protein is CASSLVNTEAFF.